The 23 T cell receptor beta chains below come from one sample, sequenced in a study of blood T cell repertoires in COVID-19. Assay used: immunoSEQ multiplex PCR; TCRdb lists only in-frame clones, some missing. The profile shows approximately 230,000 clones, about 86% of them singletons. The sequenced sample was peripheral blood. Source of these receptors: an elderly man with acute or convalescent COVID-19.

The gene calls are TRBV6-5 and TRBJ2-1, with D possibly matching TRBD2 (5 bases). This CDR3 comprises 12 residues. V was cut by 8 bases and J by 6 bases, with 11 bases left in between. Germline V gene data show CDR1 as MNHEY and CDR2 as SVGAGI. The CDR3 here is CASAGTINEQFF. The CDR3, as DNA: TGTGCCAGCGCGGGTACGATCAATGAGCAGTTCTTC.

The CDR3 DNA reads TGTGCCAGCAGCCGAAGAGGAGGCGTGAACACTGAAGCTTTCTTT. Encoded protein: CASSRRGGVNTEAFF. The V call is TRBV6-5, the J call TRBJ1-1; no clear D. CDR1 is MNHEY, CDR2 SVGAGI, per germline. V lost 6 bases and J 0 bases, leaving 14 bases between the germline ends. This CDR3 has 15 amino acids.

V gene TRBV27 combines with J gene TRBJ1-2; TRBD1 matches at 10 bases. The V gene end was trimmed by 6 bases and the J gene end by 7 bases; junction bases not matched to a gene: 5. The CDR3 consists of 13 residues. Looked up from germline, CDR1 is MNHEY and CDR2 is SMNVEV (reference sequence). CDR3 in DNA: TGTGCCAGCAGCGCGGGACAGGGGAGTGGCTACACCTTC. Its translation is CASSAGQGSGYTF.

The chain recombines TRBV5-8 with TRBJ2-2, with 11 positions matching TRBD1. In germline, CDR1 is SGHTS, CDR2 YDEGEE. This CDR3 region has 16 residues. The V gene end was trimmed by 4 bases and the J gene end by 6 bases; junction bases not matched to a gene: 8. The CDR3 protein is CASSPWTGGAPGELFF. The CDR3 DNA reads TGTGCCAGCAGCCCATGGACAGGGGGCGCCCCCGGGGAGCTGTTTTTT.

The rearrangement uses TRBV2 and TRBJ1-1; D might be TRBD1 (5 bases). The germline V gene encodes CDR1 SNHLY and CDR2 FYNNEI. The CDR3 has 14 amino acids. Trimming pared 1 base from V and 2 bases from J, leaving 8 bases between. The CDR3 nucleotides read TGTGCCAGCAGTGAAGGCGACAGTAACACTGAAGCTTTCTTT. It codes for CASSEGDSNTEAFF.

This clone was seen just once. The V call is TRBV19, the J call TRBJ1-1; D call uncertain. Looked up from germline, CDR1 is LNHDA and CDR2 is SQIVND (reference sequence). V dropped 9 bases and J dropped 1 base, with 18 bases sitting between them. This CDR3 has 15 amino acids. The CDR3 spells CASRMVGGANTEAFF. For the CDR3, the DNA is TGTGCCAGCCGGATGGTGGGAGGAGCGAACACTGAAGCTTTCTTT. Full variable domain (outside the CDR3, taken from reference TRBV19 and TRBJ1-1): DGGITQSPKYLFRKEGQNVTLSCEQNLNHDAMYWYRQDPGQGLRLIYYSQIVNDFQKGDIAEGYSVSREKKESFPLTVTSAQKNPTAFYLCASRMVGGANTEAFFGQGTRLTVV.

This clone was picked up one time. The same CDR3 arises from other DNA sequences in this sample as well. The chain's CDR3 is CASSQGQGNQPQHF. The CDR3 nucleotides read TGTGCCAGCAGCCAGGGACAGGGTAATCAGCCCCAGCATTTT. The rearrangement links TRBV3-1 (or the pseudogene TRBV3-2) to TRBJ1-5, with 9 bases matching TRBD1. With V trimmed by 3 bases and J by 4 bases, 1 base remained unmatched. The CDR3 extends over 14 amino acids. CDR1 is LGHDT, CDR2 YNNKEL, per germline (reference sequence).

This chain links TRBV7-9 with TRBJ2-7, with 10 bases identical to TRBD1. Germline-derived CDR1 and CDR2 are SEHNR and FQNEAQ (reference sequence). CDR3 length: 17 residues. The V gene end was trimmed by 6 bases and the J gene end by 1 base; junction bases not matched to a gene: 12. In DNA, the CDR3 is TGTGCCAGCAGTAATTCCGCATCGGGACAGGGGTCCTACGAGCAGTACTTC. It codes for CASSNSASGQGSYEQYF.

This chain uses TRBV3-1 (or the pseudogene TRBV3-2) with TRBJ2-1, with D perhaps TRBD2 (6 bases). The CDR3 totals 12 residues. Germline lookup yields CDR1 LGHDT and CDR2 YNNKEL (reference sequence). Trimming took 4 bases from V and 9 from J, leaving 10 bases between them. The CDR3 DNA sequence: TGTGCCAGCAGCCCAGGGACTCCTGAGCAGTTCTTC. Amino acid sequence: CASSPGTPEQFF.

The CDR3 reads CASSPHGRPYEQYF. As DNA, the CDR3 is TGTGCCAGCAGTCCGCACGGGAGGCCCTACGAGCAGTACTTC. The J gene is TRBJ2-7, the V gene TRBV6-5; 7 nucleotides match TRBD2. After removal of 5 bases from V and 2 bases from J, the junction contained 6 bases not matched to a gene. The CDR3 length is 14 residues. The germline V gene has CDR1 MNHEY and CDR2 SVGAGI.

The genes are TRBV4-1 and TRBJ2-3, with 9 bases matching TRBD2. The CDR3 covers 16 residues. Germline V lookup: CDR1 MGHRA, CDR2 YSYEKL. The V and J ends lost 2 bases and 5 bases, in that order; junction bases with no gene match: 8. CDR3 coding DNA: TGCGCCAGCAGCCAACTAGCGGGACTCAGGAGAGATACGCAGTATTTT. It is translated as CASSQLAGLRRDTQYF.

CDR3 sequence: CASSLLSHSGGITDTQYF. The CDR3 DNA reads TGTGCCAGCAGCTTATTATCCCACTCGGGGGGAATCACAGATACGCAGTATTTT. The V call is TRBV7-2, the J call TRBJ2-3; 7 bases are a match to TRBD2. CDR1 is SGHTA, CDR2 FQGNSA, per germline. This CDR3 region has 18 residues. The ends lost 2 bases at V and 2 bases at J; junction bases unmatched: 13.

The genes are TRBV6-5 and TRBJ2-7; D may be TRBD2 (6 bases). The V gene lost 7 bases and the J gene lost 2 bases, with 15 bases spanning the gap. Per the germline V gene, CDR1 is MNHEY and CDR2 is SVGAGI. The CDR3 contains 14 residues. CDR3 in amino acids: CASTDSGPPYEQYF. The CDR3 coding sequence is TGTGCCAGCACCGACAGCGGGCCCCCCTACGAGCAGTACTTC.

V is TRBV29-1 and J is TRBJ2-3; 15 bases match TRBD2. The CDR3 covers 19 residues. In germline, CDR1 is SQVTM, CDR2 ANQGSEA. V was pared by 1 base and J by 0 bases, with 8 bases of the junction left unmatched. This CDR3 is CSVEGTSGGVAASTDTQYF. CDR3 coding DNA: TGCAGCGTTGAAGGGACTAGCGGGGGGGTCGCCGCTAGCACAGATACGCAGTATTTT.

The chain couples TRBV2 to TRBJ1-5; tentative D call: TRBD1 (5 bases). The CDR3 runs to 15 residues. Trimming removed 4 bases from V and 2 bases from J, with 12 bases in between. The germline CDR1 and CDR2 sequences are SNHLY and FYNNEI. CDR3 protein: CASSVGRDGNQPQHF. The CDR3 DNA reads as TGTGCCAGCAGTGTAGGCAGGGATGGCAATCAGCCCCAGCATTTT. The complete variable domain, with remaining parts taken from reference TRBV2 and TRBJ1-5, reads EPEVTQTPSHQVTQMGQEVILRCVPISNHLYFYWYRQILGQKVEFLVSFYNNEISEKSEIFDDQFSVERPDGSNFTLKIRSTKLEDSAMYFCASSVGRDGNQPQHFGDGTRLSIL.

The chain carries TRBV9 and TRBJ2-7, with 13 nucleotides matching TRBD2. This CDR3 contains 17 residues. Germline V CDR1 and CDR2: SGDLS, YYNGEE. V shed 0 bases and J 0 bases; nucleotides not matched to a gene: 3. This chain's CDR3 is CASSVGLAGGSSYEQYF. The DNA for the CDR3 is TGTGCCAGCAGCGTAGGACTAGCGGGAGGTAGCTCCTACGAGCAGTACTTC.

This CDR3 reads CATSDPTSPNGNEQFF. The CDR3 nucleotides read TGTGCCACCAGTGATCCTACTAGCCCCAACGGTAATGAGCAGTTCTTC. This chain joins TRBV24-1 and TRBJ2-1; D may be TRBD2 (6 bases). The V gene's germline CDR1 is KGHDR and CDR2 SFDVKD. V dropped 3 bases and J dropped 7 bases, with 18 bases sitting between them. The CDR3 consists of 16 residues.

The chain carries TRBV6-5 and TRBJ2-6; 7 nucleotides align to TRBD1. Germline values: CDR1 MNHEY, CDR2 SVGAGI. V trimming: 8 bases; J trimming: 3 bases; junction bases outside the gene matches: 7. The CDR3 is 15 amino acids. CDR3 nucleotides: TGTGCCAGCCGACAGGGCGCTATTGGGGCCAACGTCCTGACTTTC. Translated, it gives CASRQGAIGANVLTF.

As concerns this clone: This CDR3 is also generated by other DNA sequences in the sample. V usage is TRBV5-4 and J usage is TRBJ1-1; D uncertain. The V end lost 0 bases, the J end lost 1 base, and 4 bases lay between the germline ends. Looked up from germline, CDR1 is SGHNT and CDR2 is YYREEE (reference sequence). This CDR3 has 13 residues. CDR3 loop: CASSLAGNTEAFF. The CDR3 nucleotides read TGTGCCAGCAGCTTGGCGGGGAACACTGAAGCTTTCTTT.

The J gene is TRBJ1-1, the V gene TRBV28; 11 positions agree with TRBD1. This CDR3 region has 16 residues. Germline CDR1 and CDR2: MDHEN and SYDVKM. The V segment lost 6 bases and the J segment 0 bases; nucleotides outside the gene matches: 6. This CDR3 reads CASSGTGGDVNTEAFF. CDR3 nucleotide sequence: TGTGCCAGCAGCGGGACAGGGGGTGATGTGAACACTGAAGCTTTCTTT.

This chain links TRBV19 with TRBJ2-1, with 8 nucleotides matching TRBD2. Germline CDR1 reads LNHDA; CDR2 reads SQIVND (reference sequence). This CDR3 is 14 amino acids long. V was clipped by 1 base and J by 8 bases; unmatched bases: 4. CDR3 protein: CASSIVKRGYEQFF. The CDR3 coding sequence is TGTGCCAGTAGTATAGTCAAGCGGGGGTATGAGCAGTTCTTC.

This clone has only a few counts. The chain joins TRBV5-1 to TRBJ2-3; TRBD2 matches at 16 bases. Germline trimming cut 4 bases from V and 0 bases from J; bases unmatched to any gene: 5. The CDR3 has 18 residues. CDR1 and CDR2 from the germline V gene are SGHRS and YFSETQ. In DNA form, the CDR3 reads TGCGCCAGCAGCCAGGGACTAGCGGGAGGGCCTAGCACAGATACGCAGTATTTT. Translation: CASSQGLAGGPSTDTQYF.

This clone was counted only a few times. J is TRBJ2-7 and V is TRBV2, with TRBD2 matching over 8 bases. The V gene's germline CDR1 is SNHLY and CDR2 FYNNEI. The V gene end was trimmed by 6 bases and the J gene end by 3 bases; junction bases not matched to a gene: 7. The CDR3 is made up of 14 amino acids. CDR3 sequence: CASRETGLVYEQYF. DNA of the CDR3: TGTGCCAGCAGAGAAACGGGACTAGTCTACGAGCAGTACTTC.